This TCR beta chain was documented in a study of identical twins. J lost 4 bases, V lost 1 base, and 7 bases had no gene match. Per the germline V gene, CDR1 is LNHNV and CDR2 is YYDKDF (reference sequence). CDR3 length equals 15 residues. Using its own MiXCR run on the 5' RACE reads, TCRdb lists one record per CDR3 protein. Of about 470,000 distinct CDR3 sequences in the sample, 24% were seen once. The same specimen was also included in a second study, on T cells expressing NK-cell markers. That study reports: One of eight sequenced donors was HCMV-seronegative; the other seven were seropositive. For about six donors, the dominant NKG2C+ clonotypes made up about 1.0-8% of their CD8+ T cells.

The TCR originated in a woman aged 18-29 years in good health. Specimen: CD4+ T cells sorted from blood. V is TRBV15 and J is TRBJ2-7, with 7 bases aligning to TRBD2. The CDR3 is CATSRVAGAGYEQYF. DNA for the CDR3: TGTGCCACCAGCAGAGTGGCGGGAGCCGGTTACGAGCAGTACTTC.